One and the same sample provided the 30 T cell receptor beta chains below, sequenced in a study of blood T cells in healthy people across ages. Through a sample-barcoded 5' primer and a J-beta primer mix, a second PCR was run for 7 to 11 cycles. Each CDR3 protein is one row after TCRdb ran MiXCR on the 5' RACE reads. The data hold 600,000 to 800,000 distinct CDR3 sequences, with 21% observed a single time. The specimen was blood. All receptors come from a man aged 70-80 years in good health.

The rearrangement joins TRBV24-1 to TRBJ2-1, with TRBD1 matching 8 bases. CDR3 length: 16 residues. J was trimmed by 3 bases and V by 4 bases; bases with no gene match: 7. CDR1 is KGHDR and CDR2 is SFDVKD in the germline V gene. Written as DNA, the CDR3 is TGTGCCACCAGTGACCCAGGGACAGGACTCTACAATGAGCAGTTCTTC. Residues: CATSDPGTGLYNEQFF.

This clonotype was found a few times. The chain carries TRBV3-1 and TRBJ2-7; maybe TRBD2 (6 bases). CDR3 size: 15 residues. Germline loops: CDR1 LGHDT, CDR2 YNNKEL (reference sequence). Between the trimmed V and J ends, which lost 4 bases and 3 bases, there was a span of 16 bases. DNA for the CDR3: TGTGCCAGCAGCCTAGCTGGCGGGACGATCTACGAGCAGTACTTC. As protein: CASSLAGGTIYEQYF.

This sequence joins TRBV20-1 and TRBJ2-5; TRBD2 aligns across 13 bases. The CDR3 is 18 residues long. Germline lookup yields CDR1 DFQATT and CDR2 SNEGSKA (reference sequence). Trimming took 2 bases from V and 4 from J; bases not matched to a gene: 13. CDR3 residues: CSARPTSGRAVSRETQYF. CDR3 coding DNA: TGCAGTGCTAGACCCACTAGCGGGAGGGCCGTCTCAAGAGAGACCCAGTACTTC.

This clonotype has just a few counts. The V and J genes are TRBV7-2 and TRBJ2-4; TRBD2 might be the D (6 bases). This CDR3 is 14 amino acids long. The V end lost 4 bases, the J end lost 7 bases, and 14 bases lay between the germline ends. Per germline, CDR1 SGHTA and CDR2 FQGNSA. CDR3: CASSSPGRGNIQYF. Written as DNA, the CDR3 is TGTGCCAGCAGCTCTCCCGGGCGGGGTAACATTCAGTACTTC.

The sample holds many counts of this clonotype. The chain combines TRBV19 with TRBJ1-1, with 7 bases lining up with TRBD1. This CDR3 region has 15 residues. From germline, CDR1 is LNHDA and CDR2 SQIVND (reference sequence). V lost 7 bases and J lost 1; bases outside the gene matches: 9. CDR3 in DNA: TGTGCCAGTATCCCCCGAGACAGGGCGAACACTGAAGCTTTCTTT. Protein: CASIPRDRANTEAFF. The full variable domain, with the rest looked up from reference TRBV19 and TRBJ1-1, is DGGITQSPKYLFRKEGQNVTLSCEQNLNHDAMYWYRQDPGQGLRLIYYSQIVNDFQKGDIAEGYSVSREKKESFPLTVTSAQKNPTAFYLCASIPRDRANTEAFFGQGTRLTVV.

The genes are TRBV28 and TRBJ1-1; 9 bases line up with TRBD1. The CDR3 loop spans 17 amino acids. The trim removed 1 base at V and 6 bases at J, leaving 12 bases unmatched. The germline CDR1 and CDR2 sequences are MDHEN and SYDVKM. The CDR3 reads CASSLSFFWTGVPEAFF. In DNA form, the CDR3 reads TGTGCCAGCAGTTTATCTTTCTTTTGGACAGGGGTACCTGAAGCTTTCTTT.

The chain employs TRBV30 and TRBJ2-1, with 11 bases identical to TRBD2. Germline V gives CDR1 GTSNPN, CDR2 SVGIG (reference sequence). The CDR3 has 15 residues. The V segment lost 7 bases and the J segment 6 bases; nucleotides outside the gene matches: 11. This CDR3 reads CAFSLLAGAGNEQFF. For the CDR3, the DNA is TGTGCCTTCTCACTACTAGCGGGAGCAGGCAATGAGCAGTTCTTC.

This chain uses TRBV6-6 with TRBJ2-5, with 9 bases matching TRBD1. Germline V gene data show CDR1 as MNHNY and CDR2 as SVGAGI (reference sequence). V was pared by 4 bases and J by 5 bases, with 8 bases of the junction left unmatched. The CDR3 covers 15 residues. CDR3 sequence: CASSFPRTGEETQYF. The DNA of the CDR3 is TGTGCCAGCAGTTTTCCCAGGACAGGGGAGGAGACCCAGTACTTC.

The CDR3 region has the DNA TGTGCCAGCTCACCCGATGGGGGCTCGAACACCGGGGAGCTGTTTTTT. It translates to CASSPDGGSNTGELFF. This sequence joins TRBV18 and TRBJ2-2; possible D gene TRBD1, 6 bases. This CDR3 region has 16 residues. In germline, CDR1 is KGHSH, CDR2 LQKENI. V dropped 3 bases and J dropped 0 bases, with 11 bases sitting between them. The full variable domain, completed using reference TRBV18 and TRBJ2-2, is NAGVMQNPRHLVRRRGQEARLRCSPMKGHSHVYWYRQLPEEGLKFMVYLQKENIIDESGMPKERFSAEFPKEGPSILRIQQVVRGDSAAYFCASSPDGGSNTGELFFGEGSRLTVL.

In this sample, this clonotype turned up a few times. CDR3: CASPQAGGRGAGELFF. CDR3 sequence (DNA): TGTGCCAGCCCCCAAGCTGGGGGGCGAGGTGCCGGGGAGCTGTTTTTT. The J gene is TRBJ2-2, the V gene TRBV7-9; the D call may be TRBD1 or TRBD2 (6 bases each). Trimming shortened V by 8 bases and J by 6 bases, and 22 bases separated the two germline ends. This CDR3 spans 16 amino acids. Germline loops: CDR1 SEHNR, CDR2 FQNEAQ (reference sequence).

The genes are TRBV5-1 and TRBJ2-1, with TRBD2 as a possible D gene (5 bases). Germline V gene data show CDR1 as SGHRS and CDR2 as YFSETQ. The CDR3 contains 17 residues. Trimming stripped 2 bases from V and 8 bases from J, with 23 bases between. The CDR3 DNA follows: TGCGCCAGCAGCTTTTCGTCCTGGGAGCGGAGGATCGATGAGCAGTTCTTC. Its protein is CASSFSSWERRIDEQFF. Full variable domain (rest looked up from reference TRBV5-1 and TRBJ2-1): KAGVTQTPRYLIKTRGQQVTLSCSPISGHRSVSWYQQTPGQGLQFLFEYFSETQRNKGNFPGRFSGRQFSNSRSEMNVSTLELGDSALYLCASSFSSWERRIDEQFFGPGTRLTVL.

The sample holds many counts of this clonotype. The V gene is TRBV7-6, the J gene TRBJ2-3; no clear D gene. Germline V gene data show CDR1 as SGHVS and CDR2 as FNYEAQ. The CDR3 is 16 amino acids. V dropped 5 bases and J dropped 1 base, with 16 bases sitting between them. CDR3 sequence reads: CASSPKRQPGTDTQYF. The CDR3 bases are TGTGCCAGCAGCCCTAAGCGCCAACCAGGCACAGATACGCAGTATTTT. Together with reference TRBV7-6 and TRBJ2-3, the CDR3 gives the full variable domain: GAGVSQSPRYKVTKRGQDVALRCDPISGHVSLYWYRQALGQGPEFLTYFNYEAQQDKSGLPNDRFSAERPEGSISTLTIQRTEQRDSAMYRCASSPKRQPGTDTQYFGPGTRLTVL.

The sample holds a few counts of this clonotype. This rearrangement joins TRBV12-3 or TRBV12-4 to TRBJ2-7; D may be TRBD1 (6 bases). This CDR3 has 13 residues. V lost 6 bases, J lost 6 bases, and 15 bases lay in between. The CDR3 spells CASSPGVGVEQYF. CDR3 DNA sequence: TGTGCCAGCAGCCCAGGGGTGGGAGTCGAGCAGTACTTC.

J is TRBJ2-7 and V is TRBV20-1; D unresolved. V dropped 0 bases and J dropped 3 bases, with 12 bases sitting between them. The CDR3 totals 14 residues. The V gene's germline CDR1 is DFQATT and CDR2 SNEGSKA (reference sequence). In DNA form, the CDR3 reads TGCAGTGCTAGAGATCTCGGAAAGGGCTACGAGCAGTACTTC. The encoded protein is CSARDLGKGYEQYF.

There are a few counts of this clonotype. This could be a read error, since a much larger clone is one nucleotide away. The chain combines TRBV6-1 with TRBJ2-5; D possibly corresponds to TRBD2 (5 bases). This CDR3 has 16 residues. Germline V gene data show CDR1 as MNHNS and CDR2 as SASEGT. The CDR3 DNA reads TGTGCCAGCAGCCTAGTAACAGATCCTTCCTACAATGAGCGGTTCTTC. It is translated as CASSLVTDPSYNERFF.

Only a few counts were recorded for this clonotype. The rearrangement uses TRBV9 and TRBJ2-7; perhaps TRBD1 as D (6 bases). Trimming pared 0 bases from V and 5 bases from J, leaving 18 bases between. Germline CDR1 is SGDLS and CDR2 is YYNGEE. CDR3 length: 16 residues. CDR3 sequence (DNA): TGTGCCAGCAGCGTAGGCTACACAGGGTTCGGTGACGAGCAGTACTTC. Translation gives CASSVGYTGFGDEQYF.

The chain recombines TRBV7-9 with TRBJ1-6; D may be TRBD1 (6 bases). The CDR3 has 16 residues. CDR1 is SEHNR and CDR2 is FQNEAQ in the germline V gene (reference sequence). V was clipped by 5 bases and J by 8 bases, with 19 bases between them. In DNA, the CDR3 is TGTGCCAGCAGCCCATGGGCCGGAGCAGGGGATTCACCCCTCCACTTT. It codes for CASSPWAGAGDSPLHF.

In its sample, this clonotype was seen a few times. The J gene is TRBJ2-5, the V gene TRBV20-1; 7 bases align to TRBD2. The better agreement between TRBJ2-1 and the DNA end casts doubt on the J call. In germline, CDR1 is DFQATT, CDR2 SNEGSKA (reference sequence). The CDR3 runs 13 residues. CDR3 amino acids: CSARQGLYNEQFF. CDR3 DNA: TGCAGTGCTAGACAGGGACTATACAATGAGCAGTTCTTC.

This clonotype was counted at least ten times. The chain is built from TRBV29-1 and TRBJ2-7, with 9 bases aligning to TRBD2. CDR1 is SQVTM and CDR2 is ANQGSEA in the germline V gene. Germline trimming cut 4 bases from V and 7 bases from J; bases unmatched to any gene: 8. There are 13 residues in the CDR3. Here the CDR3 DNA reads TGCAGCGTTGGTGTTAGCGGGAGTGGAGAGCAGTACTTC. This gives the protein CSVGVSGSGEQYF.

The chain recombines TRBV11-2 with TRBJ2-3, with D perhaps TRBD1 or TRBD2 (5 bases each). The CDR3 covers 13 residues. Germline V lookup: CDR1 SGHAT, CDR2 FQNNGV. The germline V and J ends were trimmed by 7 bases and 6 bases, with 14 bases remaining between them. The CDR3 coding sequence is TGTGCCAGCACCTATGGGGGATGGGATACGCAGTATTTT. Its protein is CASTYGGWDTQYF. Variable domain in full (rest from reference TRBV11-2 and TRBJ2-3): EAGVAQSPRYKIIEKRQSVAFWCNPISGHATLYWYQQILGQGPKLLIQFQNNGVVDDSQLPKDRFSAERLKGVDSTLKIQPAKLEDSAVYLCASTYGGWDTQYFGPGTRLTVL.

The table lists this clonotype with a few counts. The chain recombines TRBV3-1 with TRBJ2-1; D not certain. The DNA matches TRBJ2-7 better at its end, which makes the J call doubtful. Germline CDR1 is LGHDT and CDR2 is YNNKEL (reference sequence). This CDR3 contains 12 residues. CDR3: CASSQVKQTQYF. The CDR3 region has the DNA TGTGCCAGCAGCCAAGTAAAACAAACGCAGTACTTC.

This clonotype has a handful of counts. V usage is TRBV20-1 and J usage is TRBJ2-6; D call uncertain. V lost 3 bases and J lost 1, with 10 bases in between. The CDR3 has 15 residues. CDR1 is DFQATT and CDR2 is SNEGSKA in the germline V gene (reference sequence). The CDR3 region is CSASQPMSGANVLTF. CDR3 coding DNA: TGCAGTGCTAGTCAACCTATGTCTGGGGCCAACGTCCTGACTTTC.

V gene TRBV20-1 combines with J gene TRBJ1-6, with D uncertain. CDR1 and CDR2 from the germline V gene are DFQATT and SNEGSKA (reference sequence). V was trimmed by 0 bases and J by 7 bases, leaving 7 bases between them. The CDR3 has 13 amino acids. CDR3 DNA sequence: TGCAGTGCTAGAGATACCCTGAATTCACCCCTCCACTTT. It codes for CSARDTLNSPLHF.

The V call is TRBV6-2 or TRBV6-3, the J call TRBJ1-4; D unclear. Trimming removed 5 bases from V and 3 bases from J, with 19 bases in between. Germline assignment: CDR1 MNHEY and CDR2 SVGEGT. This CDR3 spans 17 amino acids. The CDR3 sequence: CASSTPYIGPPNEKLFF. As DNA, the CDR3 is TGTGCCAGCAGTACGCCTTACATTGGGCCGCCTAATGAAAAACTGTTTTTT.

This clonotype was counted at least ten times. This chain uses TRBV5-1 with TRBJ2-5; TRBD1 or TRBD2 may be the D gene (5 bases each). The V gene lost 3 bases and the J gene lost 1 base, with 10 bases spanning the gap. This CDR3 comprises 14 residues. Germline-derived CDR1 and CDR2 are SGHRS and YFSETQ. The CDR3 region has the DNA TGCGCCAGCAGCTCAGGGACCCTCCAAGAGACCCAGTACTTC. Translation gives CASSSGTLQETQYF.

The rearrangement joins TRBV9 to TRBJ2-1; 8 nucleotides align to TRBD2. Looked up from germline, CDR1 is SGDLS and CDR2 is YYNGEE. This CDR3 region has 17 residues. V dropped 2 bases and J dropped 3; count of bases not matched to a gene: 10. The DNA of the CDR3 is TGTGCCAGCAGCGTTGCAAGCGCTAGCGGGTTCTACAATGAGCAGTTCTTC. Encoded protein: CASSVASASGFYNEQFF.

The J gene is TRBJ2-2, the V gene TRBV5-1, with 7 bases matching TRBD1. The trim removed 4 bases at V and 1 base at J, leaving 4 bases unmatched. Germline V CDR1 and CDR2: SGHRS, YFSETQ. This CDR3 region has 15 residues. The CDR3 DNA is TGCGCCAGCAGCGCCAGGACAGGGAACACCGGGGAGCTGTTTTTT. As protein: CASSARTGNTGELFF.

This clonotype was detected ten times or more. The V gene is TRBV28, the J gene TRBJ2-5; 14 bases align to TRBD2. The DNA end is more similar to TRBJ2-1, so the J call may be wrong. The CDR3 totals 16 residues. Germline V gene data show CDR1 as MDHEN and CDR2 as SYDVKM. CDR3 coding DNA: TGTGCCAGCAGCCAAACCGGGACTAGCGGGAGAAATGAGCAGTTCTTC. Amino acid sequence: CASSQTGTSGRNEQFF.

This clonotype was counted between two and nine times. The CDR3 reads CASSPKTGSYEQYF. CDR3 sequence (DNA): TGCGCCAGCAGCCCCAAGACTGGATCCTACGAGCAGTACTTC. This sequence joins TRBV4-3 and TRBJ2-7; D not certain. Germline V gene lookup returns CDR1 LGHNA and CDR2 YSLEER. Deletions cut 4 bases from V and 1 base from J, with 11 bases between. The CDR3 consists of 14 residues.

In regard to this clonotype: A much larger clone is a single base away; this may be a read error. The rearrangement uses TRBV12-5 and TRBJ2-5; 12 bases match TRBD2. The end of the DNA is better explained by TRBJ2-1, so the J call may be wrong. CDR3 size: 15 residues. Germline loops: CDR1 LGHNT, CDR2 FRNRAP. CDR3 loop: CASGTGLAGYNEQFF. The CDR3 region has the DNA TGTGCTAGTGGTACCGGACTAGCGGGGTACAATGAGCAGTTCTTC.